One and the same sample provided the 4 T cell receptor beta chains below, sequenced in a study of shared T cell receptors in the human thymus. The protocol was immunoSEQ multiplex PCR, while the TCRdb copy is restricted to in-frame clones and leaves out a portion. The data contain hundreds of thousands of clones, 75% to 85% of them singletons. These records were also assigned to another study, of human thymus T cells.

The sample comprised thymocytes. Receptors were obtained from a boy in the first two years of life with a congenital heart defect.

This chain connects TRBV15 to TRBJ2-1; 11 bases map to TRBD2. The CDR3 has 19 residues. V shed 4 bases and J 2 bases; nucleotides not matched to a gene: 13. Germline V gives CDR1 LNHNV, CDR2 YYDKDF (reference sequence). CDR3 amino acids: CATSTRLAGTRRAYNEQFF. CDR3 in DNA: TGTGCCACCAGCACCCGACTAGCGGGAACCCGCAGGGCCTACAATGAGCAGTTCTTC.

This clone was observed once. The V gene is TRBV4-3, the J gene TRBJ2-1, with a weak D call TRBD1 (6 bases). The CDR3 is 16 residues long. Trimming removed 2 bases at V and 5 bases at J, with 16 bases between. CDR1 is LGHNA and CDR2 is YSLEER in the germline V gene. The CDR3 loop is CASSQQRGTHNNEQFF. In DNA, the CDR3 is TGCGCCAGCAGCCAACAAAGGGGGACACATAACAATGAGCAGTTCTTC.

The sample holds a few counts of this clone. This chain links TRBV19 with TRBJ1-2, with D tentatively TRBD1 (5 bases). CDR3 length: 17 amino acids. Deletions cut 7 bases from V and 4 bases from J, with 25 bases between. The V gene's germline CDR1 is LNHDA and CDR2 SQIVND (reference sequence). CDR3 nucleotide sequence: TGTGCCAGTAAACCTAGGGGTTTGCGGTTTGCTGGCTATGGCTACACCTTC. Residues: CASKPRGLRFAGYGYTF.

This clone was detected only a few times. The chain combines TRBV6-1 with TRBJ2-4, with D uncertain. The V end was cut by 3 bases, the J end by 1 base, with 7 bases between. Germline assignment: CDR1 MNHNS and CDR2 SASEGT. The CDR3 consists of 14 residues. CDR3 nucleotide sequence: TGTGCCAGCAGTGACCCGCGGGCCAAAAACATTCAGTACTTC. It codes for CASSDPRAKNIQYF.